This TCR beta chain was identified in a study of preoperative IRX-2 immunotherapy in early breast cancer. Treatment given: preoperative locoregional IRX-2 cytokine immunotherapy. Clones were sequenced by immunoSEQ multiplex PCR, and TCRdb holds only the in-frame ones, with some missing. This table has 43,000 or so clones, over 85% appearing once. The V end was cut by 2 bases, the J end by 5 bases, with 13 bases between. This CDR3 is 14 amino acids long. The germline gives CDR1 SGHTA, CDR2 FQGNSA. The V gene is TRBV7-2, the J gene TRBJ2-7; D is ambiguous. The source of this sequence is a human donor with breast cancer. The sample consisted of tumor tissue, taken after IRX-2 immunotherapy. Here the CDR3 reads CASSLIVSTHEQYF. As DNA, the CDR3 is TGTGCCAGCAGCTTAATTGTCAGTACTCACGAGCAGTACTTC.